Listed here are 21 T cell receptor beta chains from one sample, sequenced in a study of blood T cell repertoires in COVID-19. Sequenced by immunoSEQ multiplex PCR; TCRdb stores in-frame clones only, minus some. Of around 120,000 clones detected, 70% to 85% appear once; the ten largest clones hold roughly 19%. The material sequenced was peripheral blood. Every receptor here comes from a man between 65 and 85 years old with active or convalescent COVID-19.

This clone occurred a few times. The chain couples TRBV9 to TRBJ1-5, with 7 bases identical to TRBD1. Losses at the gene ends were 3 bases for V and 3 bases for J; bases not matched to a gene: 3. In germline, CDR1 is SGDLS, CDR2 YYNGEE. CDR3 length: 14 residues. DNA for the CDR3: TGTGCCAGCAGCGGACAGGGAATCAATCAGCCCCAGCATTTT. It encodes CASSGQGINQPQHF.

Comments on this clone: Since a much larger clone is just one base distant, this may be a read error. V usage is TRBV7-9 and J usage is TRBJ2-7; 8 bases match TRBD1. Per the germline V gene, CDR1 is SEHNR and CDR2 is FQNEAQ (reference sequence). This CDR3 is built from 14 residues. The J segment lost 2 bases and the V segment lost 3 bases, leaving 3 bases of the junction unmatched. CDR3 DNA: TGTGCCAGCAGCTTTCGGACAGGGACCTACGAGCAGTACTTC. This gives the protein CASSFRTGTYEQYF.

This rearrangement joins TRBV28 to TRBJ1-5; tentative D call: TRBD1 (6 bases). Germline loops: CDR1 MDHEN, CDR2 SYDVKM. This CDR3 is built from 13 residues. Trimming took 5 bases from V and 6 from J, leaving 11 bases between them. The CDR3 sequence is CASSRGLGQPQHF. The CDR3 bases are TGTGCCAGCAGTAGGGGGTTGGGTCAGCCCCAGCATTTT.

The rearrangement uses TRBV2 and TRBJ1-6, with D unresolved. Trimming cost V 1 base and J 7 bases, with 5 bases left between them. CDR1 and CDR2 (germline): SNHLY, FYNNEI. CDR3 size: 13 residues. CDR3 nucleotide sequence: TGTGCCAGCAGTGAAGGGGCAAATTCACCCCTCCACTTT. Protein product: CASSEGANSPLHF.

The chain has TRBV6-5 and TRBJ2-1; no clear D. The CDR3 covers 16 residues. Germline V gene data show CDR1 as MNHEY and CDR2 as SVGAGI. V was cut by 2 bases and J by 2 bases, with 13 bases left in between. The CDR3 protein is CASSYTQIPTYNEQFF. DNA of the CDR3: TGTGCCAGCAGTTACACCCAAATTCCTACCTACAATGAGCAGTTCTTC.

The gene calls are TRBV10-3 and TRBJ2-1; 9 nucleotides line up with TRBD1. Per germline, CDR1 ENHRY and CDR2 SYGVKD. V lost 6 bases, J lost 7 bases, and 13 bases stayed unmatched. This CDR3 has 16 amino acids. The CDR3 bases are TGTGCCATCAGCAGCCCAGGGACAGGGCTCTTAAATGAGCAGTTCTTC. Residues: CAISSPGTGLLNEQFF.

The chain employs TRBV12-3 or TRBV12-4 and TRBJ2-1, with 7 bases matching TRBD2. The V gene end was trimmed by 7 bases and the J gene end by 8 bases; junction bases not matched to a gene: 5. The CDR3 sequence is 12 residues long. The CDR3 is CASTPRGDEQFF. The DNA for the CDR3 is TGTGCCAGCACCCCCCGGGGGGATGAGCAGTTCTTC.

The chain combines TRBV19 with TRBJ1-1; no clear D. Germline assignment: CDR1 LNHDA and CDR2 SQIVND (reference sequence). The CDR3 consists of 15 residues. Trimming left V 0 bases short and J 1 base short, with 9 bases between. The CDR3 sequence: CASSIDNRRNTEAFF. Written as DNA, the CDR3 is TGTGCCAGTAGTATAGATAATCGGAGGAACACTGAAGCTTTCTTT. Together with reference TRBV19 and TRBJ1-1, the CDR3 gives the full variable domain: DGGITQSPKYLFRKEGQNVTLSCEQNLNHDAMYWYRQDPGQGLRLIYYSQIVNDFQKGDIAEGYSVSREKKESFPLTVTSAQKNPTAFYLCASSIDNRRNTEAFFGQGTRLTVV.

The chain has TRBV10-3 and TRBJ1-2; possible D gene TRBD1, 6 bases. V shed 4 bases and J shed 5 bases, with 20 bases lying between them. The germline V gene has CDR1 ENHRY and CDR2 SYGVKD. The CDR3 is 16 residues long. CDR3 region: CAISATSGGGWYGYTF. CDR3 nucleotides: TGTGCCATCAGTGCCACCTCGGGGGGCGGATGGTATGGCTACACCTTC.

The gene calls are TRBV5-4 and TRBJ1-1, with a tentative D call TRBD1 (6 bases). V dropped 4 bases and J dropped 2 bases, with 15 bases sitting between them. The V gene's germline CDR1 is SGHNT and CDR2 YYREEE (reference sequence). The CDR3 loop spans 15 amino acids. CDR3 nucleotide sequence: TGTGCCAGCAGCCTTCCGGGACAAGGAAACACTGAAGCTTTCTTT. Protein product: CASSLPGQGNTEAFF.

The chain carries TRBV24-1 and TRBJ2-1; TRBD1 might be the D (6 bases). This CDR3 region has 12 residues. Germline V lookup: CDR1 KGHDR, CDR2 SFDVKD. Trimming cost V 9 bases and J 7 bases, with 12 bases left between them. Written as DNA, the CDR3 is TGTGCCACCGCAAAGACAGGTAATGAGCAGTTCTTC. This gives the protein CATAKTGNEQFF.

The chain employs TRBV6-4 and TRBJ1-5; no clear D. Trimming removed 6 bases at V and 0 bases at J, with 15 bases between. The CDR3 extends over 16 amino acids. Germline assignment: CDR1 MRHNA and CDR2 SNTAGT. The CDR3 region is CASSPWGGYSNQPQHF. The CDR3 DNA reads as TGTGCCAGCAGCCCCTGGGGAGGTTATAGCAATCAGCCCCAGCATTTT.

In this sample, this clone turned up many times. The CDR3 spells CASSVKGIYGYTF. In nucleotides, the CDR3 is TGTGCCAGCAGTGTAAAGGGGATTTATGGCTACACCTTC. The V call is TRBV6-6, the J call TRBJ1-2, with a weak D call TRBD1 (5 bases). CDR3 length: 13 amino acids. V was clipped by 5 bases and J by 5 bases, with 12 bases between them. Germline V lookup: CDR1 MNHNY, CDR2 SVGAGI (reference sequence).

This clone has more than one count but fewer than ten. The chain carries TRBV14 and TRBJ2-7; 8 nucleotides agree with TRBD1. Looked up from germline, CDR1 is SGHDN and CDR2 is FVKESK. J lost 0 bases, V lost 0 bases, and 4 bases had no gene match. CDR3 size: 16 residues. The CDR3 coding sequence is TGTGCCAGCAGCCAAGAAGGGACAGGCCGCTCCTACGAGCAGTACTTC. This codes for CASSQEGTGRSYEQYF.

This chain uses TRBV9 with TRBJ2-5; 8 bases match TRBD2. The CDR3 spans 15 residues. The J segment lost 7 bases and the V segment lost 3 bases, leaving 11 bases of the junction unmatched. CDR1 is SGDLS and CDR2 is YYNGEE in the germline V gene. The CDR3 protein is CASSADWTSGGTQYF. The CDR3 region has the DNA TGTGCCAGCAGCGCCGACTGGACCAGCGGGGGGACCCAGTACTTC.

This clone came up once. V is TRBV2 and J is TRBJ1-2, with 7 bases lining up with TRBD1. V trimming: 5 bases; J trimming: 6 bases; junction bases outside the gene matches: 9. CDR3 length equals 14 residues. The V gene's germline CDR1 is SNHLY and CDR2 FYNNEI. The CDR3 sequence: CASSSTTTGDGYTF. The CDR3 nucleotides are TGTGCCAGCAGTTCCACCACAACAGGGGATGGCTACACCTTC.

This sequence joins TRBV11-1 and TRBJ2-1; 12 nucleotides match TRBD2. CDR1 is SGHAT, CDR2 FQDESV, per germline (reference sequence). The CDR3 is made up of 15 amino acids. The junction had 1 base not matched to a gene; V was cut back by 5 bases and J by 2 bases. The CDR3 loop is CASSRLAGAYNEQFF. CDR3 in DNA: TGTGCCAGCAGCAGACTAGCGGGGGCCTACAATGAGCAGTTCTTC.

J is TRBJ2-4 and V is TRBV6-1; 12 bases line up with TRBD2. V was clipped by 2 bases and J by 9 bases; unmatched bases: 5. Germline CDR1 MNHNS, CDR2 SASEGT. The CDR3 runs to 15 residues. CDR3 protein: CASSELAGGFTIQYF. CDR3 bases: TGTGCCAGCAGTGAACTAGCGGGGGGGTTTACCATTCAGTACTTC.

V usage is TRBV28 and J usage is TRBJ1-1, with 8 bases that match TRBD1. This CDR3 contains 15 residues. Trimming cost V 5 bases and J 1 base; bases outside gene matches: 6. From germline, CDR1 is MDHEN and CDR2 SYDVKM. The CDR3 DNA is TGTGCCAGCAGTCTATCAGGGGGCTGGAACACTGAAGCTTTCTTT. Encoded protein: CASSLSGGWNTEAFF.

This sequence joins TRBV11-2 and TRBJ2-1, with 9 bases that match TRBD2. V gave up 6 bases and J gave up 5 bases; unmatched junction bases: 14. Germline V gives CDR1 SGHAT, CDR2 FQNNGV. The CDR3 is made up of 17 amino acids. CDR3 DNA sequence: TGTGCCAGCAGGCCCTGGGGGCGGGAGGGTTCGGACAATGAGCAGTTCTTC. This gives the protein CASRPWGREGSDNEQFF.

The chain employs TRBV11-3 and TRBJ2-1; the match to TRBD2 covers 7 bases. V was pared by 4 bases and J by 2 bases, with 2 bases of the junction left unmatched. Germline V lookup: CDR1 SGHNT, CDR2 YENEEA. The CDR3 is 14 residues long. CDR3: CASSSGLAYNEQFF. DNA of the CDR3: TGTGCCAGCAGCTCCGGACTAGCCTACAATGAGCAGTTCTTC.